This TCR beta chain was identified in a study of PD-L1 blockade in urothelial cancer. Turning to the study itself: Blood samples had a median of 141,255 T cells, just under 85,000 unique TCRs, and clonality approximately 0.086.

Trimming removed 0 bases from V and 0 bases from J; junction bases left unmatched: 0. The germline gives CDR1 SGHRS, CDR2 YFSETQ. The CDR3 runs to 15 residues. Measured with immunoSEQ multiplex PCR; TCRdb has only the in-frame clones, and not every one. The sample lists roughly 40,000 clones, approximately 90% occurring once. Documented time point: pretreatment peripheral blood. Each patient gave between 1 and 8 samples, pretreatment and on-treatment. For this clone: The sample holds other DNA sequences that translate to the same CDR3.

The chain couples TRBV5-1 to TRBJ2-1, with 7 bases lining up with TRBD2. The specimen was PBMCs, collected around atezolizumab (anti-PD-L1) treatment. This TCR was recovered from a woman in her sixties or seventies with urothelial cancer. DNA for the CDR3: TGCGCCAGCAGCTTGGCTAGCGGCTCCTACAATGAGCAGTTCTTC. Protein product: CASSLASGSYNEQFF.